Included here is one T cell receptor beta chain sequence, with context. The sample is drawn from a study of blood T cell repertoires in COVID-19. On the study more broadly: Acute and convalescent COVID-19 specimens originated in the United States, Italy and Spain. Sources were T cells, B-cell-depleted T cells, or PBMCs; the material itself was cDNA or gDNA.

Assay used: immunoSEQ multiplex PCR; TCRdb lists only in-frame clones, some missing. The table records more than 300,000 clones, approximately 87% of them present only once. Germline V gene data show CDR1 as LGHNA and CDR2 as YSLEER. This CDR3 is built from 15 residues. The germline V and J ends were trimmed by 1 base and 4 bases, with 11 bases remaining between them. The sequencing sample was made of peripheral blood. This clonotype was sampled from a woman aged 25-40 years with COVID-19, enrolled during active disease. The chain carries TRBV4-3 and TRBJ1-5; D perhaps matches TRBD1 (5 bases). CDR3 loop: CASSQAQGHNQPQHF. CDR3 bases: TGCGCCAGCAGCCAAGCCCAGGGCCATAATCAGCCCCAGCATTTT.